Following are 5 T cell receptor beta chains from one sample sequenced in a study of prognosis after radiotherapy for stage I lung cancer. Two-round multiplex PCR, the amplification method, yielded TCR beta CDR3 from genomic DNA. First-round PCR, the initial amplification, used primers specific to each TRBV and TRBJ gene. TCRdb re-derived calls from the multiplex PCR reads in MiXCR, one entry per CDR3 protein. Of over 14,000 distinct CDR3 sequences listed, 28% are singletons. Sequenced here: PBMCs, sampled before or after stereotactic body radiation therapy (not recorded which). The source is a donor over 45 with non-small cell lung cancer.

This clonotype was recorded at least ten times. J is TRBJ2-6 and V is TRBV19, with D hard to call. V lost 7 bases and J 0 bases, leaving 19 bases between the germline ends. Germline values: CDR1 LNHDA, CDR2 SQIVND (reference sequence). The CDR3 consists of 18 residues. The CDR3 spells CASNRWAAASSGANVLTF. CDR3 bases: TGTGCCAGTAATCGGTGGGCAGCAGCCTCCTCTGGGGCCAACGTCCTGACTTTC.

This clonotype was seen many times. The V call is TRBV2, the J call TRBJ1-1; D gene uncertain. This CDR3 spans 15 amino acids. Trimming took 5 bases from V and 0 from J, leaving 13 bases between them. CDR1 is SNHLY and CDR2 is FYNNEI in the germline V gene. Here the CDR3 reads CASSSIRGVNTEAFF. The CDR3 region has the DNA TGTGCCAGCAGTAGTATACGGGGAGTGAACACTGAAGCTTTCTTT.

In its sample, this clonotype ranks as medium-sized. J is TRBJ2-2 and V is TRBV15; 7 positions agree with TRBD1. This CDR3 has 15 amino acids. V lost 5 bases, J lost 3 bases, and 6 bases stayed unmatched. Germline CDR1 and CDR2: LNHNV and YYDKDF (reference sequence). This chain's CDR3 is CATSYGTAYTGELFF. CDR3 nucleotide sequence: TGTGCCACCAGCTACGGGACAGCTTACACCGGGGAGCTGTTTTTT.

This clonotype has ten or more counts. Written as DNA, the CDR3 is TGTGCCAGCAGCTTAAGACCCCTGGGGGGAGGGGGAGGAAGCACAGATACGCAGTATTTT. Translation gives CASSLRPLGGGGGSTDTQYF. The chain combines TRBV7-3 with TRBJ2-3; a weak D match, TRBD2 (7 bases). This CDR3 comprises 20 residues. Germline-derived CDR1 and CDR2 are SGHTA and FQGTGA. Trimming cost V 1 base and J 0 bases, with 23 bases left between them.

Worth noting for this clonotype: A clone one base away is much larger, so this may be a read error. The V and J genes are TRBV4-2 and TRBJ1-5, with 7 bases identical to TRBD1. From germline, CDR1 is LGHNA and CDR2 YNFKEQ. There are 16 residues in the CDR3. The CDR3 coding sequence is TGTGCCAGCAGCCATAAGACAGGGAATAGCAATCAGTCCCAGCATTTT. This codes for CASSHKTGNSNQSQHF.